A selection of T cell receptor beta chains follows, all from one sample in a study of cytomegalovirus exposure and HLA in healthy donors. TCRdb keeps only in-frame clones here, not all; method: immunoSEQ multiplex PCR. The sample yields just over 25,000 clones, under 70% seen once. Sequenced material: PBMCs. The receptors come from a woman aged 45-65 years in good health and CMV-seronegative. CDR3s include the opening cysteine and the closing phenylalanine or tryptophan. A D gene is named only where the DNA matches it firmly.

V: TRBV29-1; D: -; J: TRBJ2-7; CDR3: CSVRGGPYEQYF
V: TRBV5-1; D: -; J: TRBJ2-6; CDR3: CASSSHVRQADSGANVLTF
V: TRBV6-5; D: -; J: TRBJ1-1; CDR3: CASSYFQGTEAFF
V: TRBV29-1; D: TRBD1; J: TRBJ2-7; CDR3: CSASGTGIYEQYF
V: TRBV19; D: TRBD1; J: TRBJ1-1; CDR3: CASSSKTGGSAAFF
V: TRBV6-1; D: TRBD1; J: TRBJ1-5; CDR3: CASSEKKGQANQPQHF
V: TRBV27; D: -; J: TRBJ1-1; CDR3: CASWEGTEAFF
V: TRBV28; D: -; J: TRBJ2-1; CDR3: CASTPTEGEQFF
V: TRBV11-2; D: TRBD2; J: TRBJ2-7; CDR3: CASSLTSVAPYEQYF
V: TRBV29-1; D: -; J: TRBJ1-1; CDR3: CSVRQMNTEAFF
V: TRBV7-8; D: -; J: TRBJ1-2; CDR3: CASSSTLRDGYTF
V: TRBV5-1; D: -; J: TRBJ1-1; CDR3: CASSYTVNTEAFF
V: TRBV5-6; D: -; J: TRBJ1-1; CDR3: CASSAGLNMNTEAFF
V: TRBV29-1; D: TRBD1; J: TRBJ2-7; CDR3: CSIRQGTYEQYF
V: TRBV6-6; D: -; J: TRBJ2-7; CDR3: CASSSPGVHLYEQYF
V: TRBV11-2; D: -; J: TRBJ1-1; CDR3: CASTLYGDTEAFF
V: TRBV5-1; D: TRBD1; J: TRBJ2-2; CDR3: CATSSGTGVFTGELFF
V: TRBV28; D: TRBD1; J: TRBJ1-5; CDR3: CASSLPDRVGQPQHF
V: TRBV5-8; D: -; J: TRBJ1-3; CDR3: CASSLEVGGNTIYF
V: TRBV27; D: TRBD1; J: TRBJ1-2; CDR3: CASSWDRNYGYTF
V: TRBV6-5; D: -; J: TRBJ2-3; CDR3: CASSYGEGSDTQYF
V: TRBV13; D: -; J: TRBJ2-7; CDR3: CASRWRGQSSEQYF
V: TRBV4-1; D: -; J: TRBJ1-1; CDR3: CASSQGRGSEAFF
V: TRBV6-1; D: TRBD1; J: TRBJ1-5; CDR3: CASSEETGGQQPQHF
V: TRBV6-5; D: -; J: TRBJ2-1; CDR3: CASKPSDLPVDEQFF
V: TRBV29-1; D: TRBD2; J: TRBJ2-2; CDR3: CSVLGTSGRAPNTGELFF